The clone carrying this TCR beta chain was seen a handful of times. Antigen unknown. This sample was taken from a study of beta chain features in type 1 diabetes. There are 15 residues in the CDR3. Germline V lookup: CDR1 MNHEY, CDR2 SVGAGI. V was pared by 10 bases and J by 1 base, with 12 bases of the junction left unmatched. Reverse transcribing all isolated RNA meant expressed TCRB transcripts were sequenced. Generated by immunoSEQ multiplex PCR, the TCRdb table keeps only in-frame clones and is missing some. Of almost 350,000 clones listed, approximately 10% were seen once; the top ten hold 1%. Overall study findings and caveats: TCRB CDR3s were moderately but significantly shorter in Type 1 diabetes patients in all four CD4+ subsets.

Sequencing was carried out using central memory CD4+ T cells from blood. This receptor was identified in a man aged 25 to 45 with type 1 diabetes. V usage is TRBV6-5 and J usage is TRBJ1-1; 7 bases align to TRBD1. CDR3: CATLSPQGTNTEAFF. The CDR3 region has the DNA TGTGCCACCCTATCCCCACAGGGGACGAACACTGAAGCTTTCTTT.